These T cell receptor beta chains were read from a single sample in a study of blood T cell repertoires in COVID-19. Clones were sequenced by immunoSEQ multiplex PCR, and TCRdb holds only the in-frame ones, with some missing. The sample holds 190,000 or so clones; roughly nine tenths are singletons and the top ten take about 0.81%. The sample comprised peripheral blood. The source is a woman aged 65 to 85 with acute or convalescent COVID-19. Each CDR3 is given with its conserved first and last residue. Fields, in order: J gene, V gene, CDR3 protein.

TRBJ2-5 | TRBV3-1/TRBV3-2 | CASSFRDSAQYF
TRBJ1-1 | TRBV7-8 | CASSSNRDTEAFF
TRBJ2-7 | TRBV18 | CASSPTGQPYEQYF
TRBJ1-2 | TRBV28 | CASSELGGEAYYGYTF
TRBJ1-2 | TRBV11-3 | CASSLAGQSGYGYTF
TRBJ2-1 | TRBV7-3 | CASSYLAGGPNEQFF
TRBJ2-5 | TRBV6-6 | CASSPQETQYF
TRBJ1-6 | TRBV28 | CASGEAYNSPLHF
TRBJ2-7 | TRBV6-5 | CASSSLAGGYEQYF
TRBJ1-1 | TRBV18 | CASSPAGMNTEAFF
TRBJ1-1 | TRBV28 | CASSPPQGTEAFF
TRBJ2-1 | TRBV6-2/TRBV6-3 | CASSPLLASGYNEQFF
TRBJ2-1 | TRBV5-1 | CASSLAPIGSNYNEQFF
TRBJ1-2 | TRBV5-1 | CASSLVGDGYTF
TRBJ2-1 | TRBV28 | CASADGRAGLAGAGSYNEQFF
TRBJ1-1 | TRBV2 | CASGDWVQGVFF
TRBJ2-1 | TRBV6-1 | CASSSPNGGGNEQFF
TRBJ2-7 | TRBV2 | CASALKRGYEQYF
TRBJ2-2 | TRBV3-1/TRBV3-2 | CASSQGQGETGELFF
TRBJ2-7 | TRBV28 | CASRTHFYEQYF
TRBJ2-7 | TRBV11-3 | CASSTGLAGGYEQYF
TRBJ1-2 | TRBV6-5 | CASSQTQGDYGYTF